This T cell receptor beta chain comes out of a study of cytomegalovirus exposure and HLA in healthy donors. Study conclusions and caveats: Several of the most significant clusters appeared linked to common viral pathogens, based on a later analysis. A few V segments could not be told apart, such as TRBV6-2 and TRBV6-3, and were left out.

This clone has just a few counts. No antigen is known for it. CDR3 size: 14 residues. In germline, CDR1 is WSHSY, CDR2 SAAADI. V was cut by 2 bases and J by 3 bases, with 10 bases left in between. The PCR made use of 60 Vbeta and 13 Jbeta primers. The protocol was immunoSEQ multiplex PCR, while the TCRdb copy is restricted to in-frame clones and leaves out a portion. The sample lists some 120,000 clones, roughly a tenth occurring once. The clonotype comes from a man younger than 40 in good health and CMV-seronegative. This chain links TRBV10-2 with TRBJ1-2; D is possibly TRBD1 (6 bases). Sequencing used PBMCs. The CDR3 bases are TGCGCCAGCAGTGAGAAGACAGGAGACTATGGCTACACCTTC. It yields the protein CASSEKTGDYGYTF.